Following are 11 T cell receptor beta chains from one sample sequenced in a study of T cell repertoires in cytomegalovirus infection. TCRdb recomputed calls from the reads with MiXCR, one row per CDR3 protein. This sample yields around 710,000 distinct CDR3 sequences, of which roughly 28% are seen a single time; around 12% belongs to the top ten. No antigen has been identified for these receptors. Sequenced here: cultured CD8+ T cells from PBMCs, sampled from culture after CMV antigen stimulation. The receptors were gathered from a human donor in good health (CMV status not recorded). Some clones in this sample may be carry-over from other donors' samples.

This clonotype has a handful of counts. The chain employs TRBV7-9 and TRBJ2-1, with D tentatively TRBD1 (6 bases). Looked up from germline, CDR1 is SEHNR and CDR2 is FQNEAQ (reference sequence). CDR3 length: 15 residues. V lost 5 bases to trimming and J lost 4 bases, with 15 bases between them. In DNA, the CDR3 is TGTGCCAGCAGCCCCAGGGGTAACCCATACAATGAGCAGTTCTTC. Translation gives CASSPRGNPYNEQFF.

This clonotype was recorded many times. The CDR3 sequence is CASSPHRGRTGELFF. For the CDR3, the DNA is TGTGCCAGCAGCCCCCACAGGGGGCGGACCGGGGAGCTGTTTTTT. The chain has TRBV7-8 and TRBJ2-2; 9 bases fit TRBD1. Per the germline V gene, CDR1 is SGHVS and CDR2 is FQNEAQ. Trimming removed 5 bases from V and 5 bases from J; junction bases left unmatched: 6. The CDR3 sequence is 15 residues long.

This clonotype appeared a few times. V and J are TRBV5-6 and TRBJ2-5; D is undetermined. Trimming took 1 base from V and 2 from J, leaving 6 bases between them. The CDR3 extends over 13 amino acids. From germline, CDR1 is SGHDT and CDR2 YYEEEE. CDR3 in amino acids: CASSLLEQETQYF. CDR3 in DNA: TGTGCCAGCAGCTTGTTGGAGCAAGAGACCCAGTACTTC.

V is TRBV2 and J is TRBJ1-6; D is unresolved. The CDR3 runs to 14 residues. Germline values: CDR1 SNHLY, CDR2 FYNNEI. V was cut by 3 bases and J by 1 base, with 4 bases left in between. The CDR3 protein is CASSEKSYNSPLHF. For the CDR3, the DNA is TGTGCCAGCAGTGAGAAGTCCTATAATTCACCCCTCCACTTT.

Note on this clonotype: Given a much more abundant clone one base away, this may be a read error. The V gene is TRBV10-3, the J gene TRBJ1-2; 7 bases agree with TRBD1. This CDR3 contains 18 residues. V dropped 3 bases and J dropped 4; count of bases not matched to a gene: 17. CDR1 ENHRY and CDR2 SYGVKD come from the germline V gene. CDR3 sequence reads: CAISDTGTEDEDGYGYTF. In DNA form, the CDR3 reads TGTGCCATCAGTGACACGGGGACAGAGGATGAGGATGGCTATGGCTACACCTTC.

The chain couples TRBV25-1 to TRBJ2-5; D not certain. CDR1 MGHDK and CDR2 SYGVNS come from the germline V gene. The CDR3 runs to 14 residues. V was trimmed by 6 bases and J by 5 bases, leaving 16 bases between them. CDR3 nucleotides: TGTGCCAGCAGCCCCTCCGTGGTTTACGAGACCCAGTACTTC. Translated: CASSPSVVYETQYF.

The chain is built from TRBV27 and TRBJ2-1, with 8 bases fitting TRBD2. Looked up from germline, CDR1 is MNHEY and CDR2 is SMNVEV (reference sequence). The trim removed 2 bases at V and 5 bases at J, leaving 5 bases unmatched. The CDR3 runs 15 residues. The CDR3 here is CASSLQGTRDNEQFF. CDR3 nucleotides: TGTGCCAGCAGTTTACAAGGGACTAGGGACAATGAGCAGTTCTTC.

The chain joins TRBV4-1 to TRBJ1-6; D uncertain. CDR1 is MGHRA and CDR2 is YSYEKL in the germline V gene. Trimming pared 0 bases from V and 0 bases from J, leaving 12 bases between. The CDR3 has 18 residues. The CDR3, as DNA: TGCGCCAGCAGCCAAGATTTTGGGTTGCTCTCCTATAATTCACCCCTCCACTTT. It is translated as CASSQDFGLLSYNSPLHF.

The genes are TRBV12-3 or TRBV12-4 and TRBJ2-5; 7 nucleotides match TRBD1. The CDR3 contains 16 residues. Unmatched junction bases numbered 7, after V lost 3 bases and J lost 0 bases. CDR3 nucleotide sequence: TGTGCCAGCAGTTTTGAGATGGACAGGTACCAAGAGACCCAGTACTTC. Its protein product is CASSFEMDRYQETQYF.

This clonotype has just one count. The rearrangement uses TRBV6-5 and TRBJ2-7; no clear D gene. The V and J ends lost 3 bases and 3 bases respectively, with 9 bases between them. Germline CDR1 MNHEY, CDR2 SVGAGI. This CDR3 comprises 13 residues. In DNA, the CDR3 is TGTGCCAGCAGTTATCAACAAAACTACGAGCAGTACGTC. Protein: CASSYQQNYEQYV.

The CDR3 bases are TGCAGTGCTAGAGCGGACAGGGCCGGAGGGGAGCAGTACGTC. Its translation is CSARADRAGGEQYV. V gene TRBV20-1 combines with J gene TRBJ2-7, with TRBD1 identical over 8 bases. The CDR3 totals 14 residues. Germline V gene sequence: CDR1 DFQATT, CDR2 SNEGSKA (reference sequence). The V gene end was trimmed by 1 base and the J gene end by 7 bases; junction bases not matched to a gene: 9.